This T cell receptor (beta chain) was sequenced during a study of T-cell reconstitution after alpha-beta-depleted transplantation in children. Preparation of the TCRbeta library was carried out with unique molecular identifiers. TCRdb reprocessed the PCR reads with MiXCR, giving one entry per CDR3 protein. Of about 260,000 distinct CDR3 sequences listed, roughly 11% are singletons. This clonotype has at least ten counts. Germline values: CDR1 MDHEN, CDR2 SYDVKM. The CDR3 sequence is 12 residues long. The V end was cut by 7 bases, the J end by 0 bases, with 3 bases between. This clonotype was sampled from a male patient between 2 and 10 years old who had a stem cell transplant for chronic granulomatous disease, so the T cells may come from the graft donor. The chain uses TRBV28 and TRBJ1-4; the D is unclear. The starting material was peripheral blood, obtained 180 days after TCRalphabeta/CD19-depleted stem cell transplant. CDR3 region: CASKSTNEKLFF. CDR3 coding DNA: TGTGCCAGCAAATCAACTAATGAAAAACTGTTTTTT.